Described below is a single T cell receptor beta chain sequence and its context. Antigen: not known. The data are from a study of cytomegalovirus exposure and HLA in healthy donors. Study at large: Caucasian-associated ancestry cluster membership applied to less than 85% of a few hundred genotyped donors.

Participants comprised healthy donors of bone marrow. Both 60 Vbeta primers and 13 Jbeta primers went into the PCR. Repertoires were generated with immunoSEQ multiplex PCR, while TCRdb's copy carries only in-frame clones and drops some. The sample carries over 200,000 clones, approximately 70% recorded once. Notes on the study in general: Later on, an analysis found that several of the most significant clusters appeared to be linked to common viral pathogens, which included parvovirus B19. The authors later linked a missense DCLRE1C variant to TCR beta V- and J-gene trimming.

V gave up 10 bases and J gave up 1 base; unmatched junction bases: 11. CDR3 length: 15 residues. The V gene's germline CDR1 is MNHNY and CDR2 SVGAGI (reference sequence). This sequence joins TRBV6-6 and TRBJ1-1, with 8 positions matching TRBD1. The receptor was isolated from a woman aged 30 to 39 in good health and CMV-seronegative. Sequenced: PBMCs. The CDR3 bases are TGTGCCACCTCGTACAGCGGGACAGGGAACACTGAAGCTTTCTTT. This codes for CATSYSGTGNTEAFF.